This T cell receptor beta chain was profiled in a study of blood T cell repertoires in COVID-19. Across the whole study: The samples span acute and convalescent COVID-19 from the United States, Italy and Spain. Nucleic acid was either cDNA or gDNA, and it came from T cells, B-cell-depleted T cells, or PBMCs.

During active infection, Seattle patients enrolled and were then monitored through disease. This CDR3 region has 15 residues. In germline, CDR1 is SGHNT, CDR2 YENEEA. Trimming took 6 bases from V and 0 from J, leaving 13 bases between them. Per the study methods: Quantification of nucleated cells was approximated via reference gene primer amplification. The table came from immunoSEQ multiplex PCR; TCRdb's copy has only in-frame clones and leaves some out. V and J calls and clone size are given by that table; D and trimming were obtained from the DNA. The data show roughly 300,000 clones, about nine tenths seen once.

This sequence originates from a woman in her twenties or thirties with COVID-19, enrolled during active disease. Sequenced: peripheral blood. This chain links TRBV11-3 with TRBJ2-3; D might be TRBD2 (6 bases). CDR3 residues: CASSLTSGSTDTQYF. For the CDR3, the DNA is TGTGCCAGCAGTTTGACTAGTGGGAGCACAGATACGCAGTATTTT.